This T cell receptor (beta chain) was captured in a study of cytomegalovirus exposure and HLA in healthy donors. Trimming removed 5 bases at V and 1 base at J, with 11 bases between. The CDR3 is made up of 14 amino acids. CDR1 and CDR2 from the germline V gene are PRHDT and FYEKMQ (reference sequence). The PCR contained 60 Vbeta and 13 Jbeta primers. Repertoires were generated with immunoSEQ multiplex PCR, while TCRdb's copy carries only in-frame clones and drops some. Of under 250,000 clones in the sample, just under 80% are singletons; the top ten hold around 0.45%. The TCR was taken from a boy between 10 and 17 years old in good health and CMV-seronegative. Sequencing was performed on PBMCs. V gene TRBV13 combines with J gene TRBJ2-5, with D unresolved. The DNA for the CDR3 is TGTGCCAGCAGCCGTAAATTAGTCCAAGAGACCCAGTACTTC. This sequence encodes CASSRKLVQETQYF.